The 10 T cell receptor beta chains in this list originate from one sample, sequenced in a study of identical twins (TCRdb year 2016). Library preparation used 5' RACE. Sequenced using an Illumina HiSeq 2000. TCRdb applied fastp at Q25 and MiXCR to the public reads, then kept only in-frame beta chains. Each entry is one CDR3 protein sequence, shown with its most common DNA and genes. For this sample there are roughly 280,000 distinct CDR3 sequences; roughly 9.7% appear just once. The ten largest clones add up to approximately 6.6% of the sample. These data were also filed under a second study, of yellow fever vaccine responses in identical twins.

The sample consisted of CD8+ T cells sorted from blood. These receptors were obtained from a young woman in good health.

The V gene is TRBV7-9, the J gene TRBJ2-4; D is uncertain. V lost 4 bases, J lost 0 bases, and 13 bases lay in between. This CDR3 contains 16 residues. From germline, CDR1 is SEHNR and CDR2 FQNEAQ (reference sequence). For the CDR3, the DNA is TGTGCCAGCAGCTCTCCGGACGGATTAGCCAAAAACATTCAGTACTTC. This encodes CASSSPDGLAKNIQYF.

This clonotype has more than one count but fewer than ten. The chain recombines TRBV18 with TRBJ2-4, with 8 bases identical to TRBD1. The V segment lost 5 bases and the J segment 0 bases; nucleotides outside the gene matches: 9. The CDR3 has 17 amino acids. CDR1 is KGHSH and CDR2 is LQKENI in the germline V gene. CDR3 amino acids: CASSTTGTGRAKNIQYF. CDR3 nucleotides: TGTGCCAGCTCAACTACCGGGACAGGAAGAGCCAAAAACATTCAGTACTTC. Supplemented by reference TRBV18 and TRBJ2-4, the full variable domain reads NAGVMQNPRHLVRRRGQEARLRCSPMKGHSHVYWYRQLPEEGLKFMVYLQKENIIDESGMPKERFSAEFPKEGPSILRIQQVVRGDSAAYFCASSTTGTGRAKNIQYFGAGTRLSVL.

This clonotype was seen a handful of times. CDR3 loop: CASSTMPGLHNEQFF. In DNA, the CDR3 is TGTGCCAGCAGCACAATGCCGGGACTTCACAATGAGCAGTTCTTC. The V and J genes are TRBV7-9 and TRBJ2-1, with D possibly being TRBD2 (6 bases). This CDR3 region has 15 residues. Deletions cut 5 bases from V and 5 bases from J, with 16 bases between. Germline-derived CDR1 and CDR2 are SEHNR and FQNEAQ (reference sequence).

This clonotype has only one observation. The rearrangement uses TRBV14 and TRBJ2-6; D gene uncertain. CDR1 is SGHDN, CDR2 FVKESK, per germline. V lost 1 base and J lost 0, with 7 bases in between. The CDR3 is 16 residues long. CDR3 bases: TGTGCCAGCAGCCAAGGGCCGGGCTCTGGGGCCAACGTCCTGACTTTC. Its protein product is CASSQGPGSGANVLTF.

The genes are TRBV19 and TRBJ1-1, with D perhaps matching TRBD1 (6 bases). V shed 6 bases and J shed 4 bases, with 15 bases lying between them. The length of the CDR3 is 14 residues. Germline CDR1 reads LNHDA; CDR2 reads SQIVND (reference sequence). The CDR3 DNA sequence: TGTGCCAGTAGGCCAGGGGCACGGGGCACTGAAGCTTTCTTT. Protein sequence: CASRPGARGTEAFF.

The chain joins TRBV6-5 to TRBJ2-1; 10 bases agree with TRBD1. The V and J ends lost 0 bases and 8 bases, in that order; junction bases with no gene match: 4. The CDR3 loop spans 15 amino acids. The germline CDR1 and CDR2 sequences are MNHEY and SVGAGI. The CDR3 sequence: CASSYSRTGGDEQFF. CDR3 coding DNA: TGTGCCAGCAGTTACTCGAGGACAGGGGGGGATGAGCAGTTCTTC.

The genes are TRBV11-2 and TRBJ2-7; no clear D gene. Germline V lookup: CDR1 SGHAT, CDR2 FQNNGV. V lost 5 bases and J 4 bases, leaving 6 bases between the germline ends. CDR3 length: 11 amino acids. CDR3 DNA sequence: TGTGCCAGCAGCACCTTTTACGAGCAGTACTTC. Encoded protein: CASSTFYEQYF.

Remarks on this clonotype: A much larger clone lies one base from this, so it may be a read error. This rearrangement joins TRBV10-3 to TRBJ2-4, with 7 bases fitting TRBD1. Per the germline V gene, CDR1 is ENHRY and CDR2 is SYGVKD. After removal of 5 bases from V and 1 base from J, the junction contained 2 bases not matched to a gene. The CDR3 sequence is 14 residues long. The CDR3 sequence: CAISTGAAKNIQYF. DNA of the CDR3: TGTGCCATCAGTACAGGGGCGGCCAAAAACATTCAGTACTTC.

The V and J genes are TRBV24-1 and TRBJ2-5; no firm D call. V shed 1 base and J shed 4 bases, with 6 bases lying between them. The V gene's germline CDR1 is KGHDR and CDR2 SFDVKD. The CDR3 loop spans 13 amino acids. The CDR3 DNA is TGTGCCACCAGTGATTTCTGGGGAGAGACCCAGTACTTC. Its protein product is CATSDFWGETQYF.

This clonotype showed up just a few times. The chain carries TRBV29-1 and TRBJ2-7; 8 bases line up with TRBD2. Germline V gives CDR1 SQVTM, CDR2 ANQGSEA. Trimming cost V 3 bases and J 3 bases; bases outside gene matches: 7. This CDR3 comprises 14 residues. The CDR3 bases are TGCAGCGTTGATTCTGGGGCGGGGGGCTACGAGCAGTACTTC. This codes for CSVDSGAGGYEQYF.